This T cell receptor beta chain was identified in a study of blood T cell repertoires in COVID-19. Whole-study context: Whether acute or convalescent, the COVID-19 samples came from the United States, Italy and Spain. T cells, B-cell-depleted T cells, or PBMCs supplied cDNA or gDNA.

This clone was seen only once. V lost 0 bases and J lost 6, with 15 bases in between. From germline, CDR1 is ENHRY and CDR2 SYGVKD. This CDR3 is 16 amino acids long. Original processing methods: Estimation of nucleated cell counts was performed using reference gene primer amplification. The protocol was immunoSEQ multiplex PCR, while the TCRdb copy is restricted to in-frame clones and leaves out a portion. Clone size and V and J calls were adopted from that table, with D and trimming inferred from the DNA. The sample yields more than 85,000 clones, 88% seen once. The chain carries TRBV10-3 and TRBJ2-4, with D tentatively TRBD2 (5 bases). The receptor was isolated from a woman in her fifties or sixties with acute or convalescent COVID-19. The specimen sequenced was peripheral blood. As DNA, the CDR3 is TGTGCCATCAGTGAGTCGATAGGGAGAGGATCAAACATTCAGTACTTC. It is translated as CAISESIGRGSNIQYF.